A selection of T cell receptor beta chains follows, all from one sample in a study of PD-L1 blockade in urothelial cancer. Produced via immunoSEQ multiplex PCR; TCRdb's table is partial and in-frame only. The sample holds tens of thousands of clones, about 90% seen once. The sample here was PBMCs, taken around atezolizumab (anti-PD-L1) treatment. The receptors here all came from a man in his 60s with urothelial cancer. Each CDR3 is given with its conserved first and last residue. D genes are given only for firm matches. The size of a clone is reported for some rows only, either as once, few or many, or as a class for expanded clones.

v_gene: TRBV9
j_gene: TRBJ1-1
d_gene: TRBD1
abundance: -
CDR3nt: TGTGCCAGCAGCACTACCGGGACAGAGAACACTGAAGCTTTCTTT
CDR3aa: CASSTTGTENTEAFF

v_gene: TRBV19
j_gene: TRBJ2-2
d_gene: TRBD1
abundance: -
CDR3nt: TGTGCCAGTAGTTCCGGACAGGTCATCGCCGGGGAGCTGTTTTTT
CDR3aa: CASSSGQVIAGELFF

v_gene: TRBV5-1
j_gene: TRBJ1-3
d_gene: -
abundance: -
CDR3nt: TGCGCCAGCAGCTGGGGGGAGAGTCGAGGAAACACCATATATTTT
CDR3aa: CASSWGESRGNTIYF

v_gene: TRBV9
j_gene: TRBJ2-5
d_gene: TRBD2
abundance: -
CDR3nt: TGTGCCAGCAGCGTAGACGGTAGCGGGGGTGAAGAGACCCAGTACTTC
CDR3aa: CASSVDGSGGEETQYF

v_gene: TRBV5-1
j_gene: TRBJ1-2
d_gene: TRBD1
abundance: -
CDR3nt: TGCGCCAGCAGCTTGGCCGCTGGAGCAGGGGGCCAGGGCTATGGCTACACCTTC
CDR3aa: CASSLAAGAGGQGYGYTF

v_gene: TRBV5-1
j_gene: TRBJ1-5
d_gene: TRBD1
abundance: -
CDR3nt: TGCGCCAGCAGCTCCACGGACAGGGGTGGCAATCAGCCCCAGCATTTT
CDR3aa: CASSSTDRGGNQPQHF

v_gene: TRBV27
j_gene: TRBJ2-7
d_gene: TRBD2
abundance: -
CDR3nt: TGTGCCACCGCTAGCGGGAGAACCTACGAGCAGTACTTC
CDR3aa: CATASGRTYEQYF

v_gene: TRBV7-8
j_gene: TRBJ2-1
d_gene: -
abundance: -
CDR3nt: TGTGCCAGCAGCTTAGGTTTCAACATCAATGAGCAGTTCTTC
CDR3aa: CASSLGFNINEQFF

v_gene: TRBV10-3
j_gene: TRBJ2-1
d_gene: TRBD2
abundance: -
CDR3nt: TGTGCCATCAGTGAGTCGAGGACTAGATCCAATGAGCAGTTCTTC
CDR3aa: CAISESRTRSNEQFF

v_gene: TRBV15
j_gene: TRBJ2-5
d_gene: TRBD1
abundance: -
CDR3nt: TGTGCCACCAGCGGGGGACAGGTGAAAGAGACCCAGTACTTC
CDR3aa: CATSGGQVKETQYF

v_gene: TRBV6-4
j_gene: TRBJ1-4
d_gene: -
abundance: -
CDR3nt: TGTGCCAGTAGACACAGCACAACTAATGAAAAACTGTTTTTT
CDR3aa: CASRHSTTNEKLFF

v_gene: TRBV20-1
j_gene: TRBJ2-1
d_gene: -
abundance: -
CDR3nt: TGCAGCACACCCCAGGACAATGAGCAGTTCTTC
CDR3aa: CSTPQDNEQFF

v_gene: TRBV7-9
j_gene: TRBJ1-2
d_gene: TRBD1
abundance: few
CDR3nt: TGTGCCAGCAGCTGGGGACAGGGAGGGGGCTACACCTTC
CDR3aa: CASSWGQGGGYTF

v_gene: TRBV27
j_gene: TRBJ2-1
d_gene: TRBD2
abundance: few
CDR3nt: TGTGCCAGCAGTCCCTTGACTAGCCCCGGCTACAATGAGCAGTTCTTC
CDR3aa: CASSPLTSPGYNEQFF

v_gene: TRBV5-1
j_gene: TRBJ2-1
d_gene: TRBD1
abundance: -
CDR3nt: TGCGCCAGCAGCTCAGCTTGGACAGGGCTTGAGCAGTTCTTC
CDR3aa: CASSSAWTGLEQFF

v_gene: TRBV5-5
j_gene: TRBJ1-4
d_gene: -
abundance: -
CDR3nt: TGTGCCAGCAGCTCTAACGGACAACCTAATGAAAAACTGTTTTTT
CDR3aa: CASSSNGQPNEKLFF

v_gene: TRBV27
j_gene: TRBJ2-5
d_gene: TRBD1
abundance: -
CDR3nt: TGTGCCAGCAGTCCCATCACAGGGGGCTCAACCCAGTACTTC
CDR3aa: CASSPITGGSTQYF

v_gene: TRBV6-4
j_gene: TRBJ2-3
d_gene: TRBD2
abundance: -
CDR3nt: TGTGCCAGCAGTGAAGAAGCGGGGGCCGGGGGGACGCAGTATTTT
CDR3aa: CASSEEAGAGGTQYF

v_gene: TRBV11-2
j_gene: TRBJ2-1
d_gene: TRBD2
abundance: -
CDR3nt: TGTGCCAGCAGCTTACCCAATAGACTAGCGGAACAGTTCTTC
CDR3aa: CASSLPNRLAEQFF

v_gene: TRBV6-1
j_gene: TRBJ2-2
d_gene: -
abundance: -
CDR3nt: TGTGCCAGCAGGCTTGGAGACACCGGGGAGCTGTTTTTT
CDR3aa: CASRLGDTGELFF

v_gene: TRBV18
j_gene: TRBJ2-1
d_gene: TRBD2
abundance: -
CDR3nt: TGTGCCAGCTCCCCGGGACTAGCGAACAATGAGCAGTTCTTC
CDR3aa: CASSPGLANNEQFF

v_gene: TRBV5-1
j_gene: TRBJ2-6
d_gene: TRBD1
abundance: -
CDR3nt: TGCGCCAGCAGCTCCAGGGGGCCAGGGGCCAACGTCCTGACTTTC
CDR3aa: CASSSRGPGANVLTF